A selection of T cell receptor beta chains follows, all from one sample in a study of immune evolution from preneoplasia to lung adenocarcinoma. Generated by immunoSEQ multiplex PCR, the TCRdb table keeps only in-frame clones and is missing some. The data contain some 12,000 clones, approximately 90% of them singletons. Sequencing was performed on FFPE invasive lung adenocarcinoma tissue. The receptors here all came from a person in their 70s with invasive lung adenocarcinoma. The conserved cysteine and the conserved F or W are not part of the CDR3 here. Some rows have no size entry. The others give once, few or many, or a class for an expanded clone.

J gene: TRBJ2-5; clone size: few; V gene: TRBV2; CDR3 protein: ASSEMKKAAGSYQETQY
J gene: TRBJ2-3; clone size: NA; V gene: TRBV29-1; CDR3 protein: SVGQGGDTQY
J gene: TRBJ1-1; clone size: NA; V gene: TRBV27; CDR3 protein: ASSRGLNTEAF
J gene: TRBJ2-3; clone size: NA; V gene: TRBV21-1; CDR3 protein: ASSNSFLGRLFVRGTDTQY
J gene: TRBJ1-4; clone size: NA; V gene: TRBV28; CDR3 protein: ASSPSFTGLF
J gene: TRBJ1-5; clone size: NA; V gene: TRBV30; CDR3 protein: AWAVAAGHSNQPQH
J gene: TRBJ1-1; clone size: NA; V gene: TRBV7-3; CDR3 protein: ASSARMNTEAF
J gene: TRBJ2-7; clone size: NA; V gene: TRBV10-3; CDR3 protein: AISAQDSYEQY
J gene: TRBJ2-3; clone size: NA; V gene: TRBV5-1; CDR3 protein: ASSPVTGPHTDTQY
J gene: TRBJ1-5; clone size: NA; V gene: TRBV7-8; CDR3 protein: ASSLGIIRQGGDQPQH
J gene: TRBJ2-7; clone size: NA; V gene: TRBV7-9; CDR3 protein: ASSSPGRTYEQY
J gene: TRBJ1-1; clone size: NA; V gene: TRBV5-6; CDR3 protein: ASSSSGSALEAF
J gene: TRBJ2-1; clone size: NA; V gene: TRBV9; CDR3 protein: ASSPGLAGGEQF
J gene: TRBJ2-7; clone size: NA; V gene: TRBV29-1; CDR3 protein: SAAGQQSSYEQY
J gene: TRBJ2-7; clone size: NA; V gene: TRBV20-1; CDR3 protein: SATLSYEQY
J gene: TRBJ2-5; clone size: NA; V gene: TRBV27; CDR3 protein: ASSALAGGQETQY
J gene: TRBJ2-5; clone size: NA; V gene: TRBV11-2; CDR3 protein: ASSLSGVGETQY
J gene: TRBJ2-1; clone size: NA; V gene: TRBV5-6; CDR3 protein: ASSRLDGETKQF
J gene: TRBJ1-5; clone size: NA; V gene: TRBV2; CDR3 protein: ASSDLYGWGDQPQH
J gene: TRBJ2-2; clone size: NA; V gene: TRBV11-2; CDR3 protein: ASRPGQGFSGELF
J gene: TRBJ1-5; clone size: NA; V gene: TRBV4-2; CDR3 protein: ASSPSGQRDQPQH
J gene: TRBJ1-3; clone size: NA; V gene: TRBV30; CDR3 protein: AWSPASTGNTIY
J gene: TRBJ1-1; clone size: NA; V gene: TRBV7-3; CDR3 protein: ASSLTRGGTEAF
J gene: TRBJ1-2; clone size: NA; V gene: TRBV6-6; CDR3 protein: ASSSAGQGLYGYT
J gene: TRBJ2-6; clone size: once; V gene: TRBV5-4; CDR3 protein: ASSLSGWQGAGANVLT